This record looks at one TCR beta chain sequence and its context. Its binding antigen is unknown. No base-level quality is on record; no much larger clone is a single base apart. The same CDR3 can be traced to other DNA sequences in this sample. The cohort was made up of about 610 healthy bone marrow donors. All cohort members were sampled while nominally healthy, although unrecorded immune exposures were likely present. The donor was CMV seronegative and belonged to the group of approximately 320 seronegative cohort members. A peripheral blood sample was provided by each donor, and peripheral blood mononuclear cells were used for TCR beta sequencing. The Qiagen DNeasy Blood Extraction Kit was used to extract genomic DNA from the blood cell samples. The data stem from a study of cytomegalovirus exposure and HLA in healthy donors (dated by TCRdb to the late 2010s). Turning to the overall study: According to an earlier analysis of around 600 of the donors, 150 million to 200 million T cells yielded some 120 million unique TCR beta sequences and about 300 Gb of sequence data. The later analysis used no new phenotypic data to find candidate immune exposures, relying instead on TCR beta sequences and their occurrence across donors. In a later genetic analysis, genome-wide SNP genotypes for about 65% of the roughly 700 donors were used, and that subset was treated as a discovery cohort. Besides the first cohort of roughly 700 subjects, a separate validation cohort made up of 90 to 150 different subjects was used. In an earlier analysis of 587 of the donors, high-throughput TCR beta sequencing was used to judge whether each TCR beta V gene segment behaved as functional or pseudogenic. Every repertoire in the discovery cohort had been generated on one and the same sequencing platform. The study profiled the T cell repertoires of hundreds of subjects by immunosequencing and related them to cytomegalovirus serostatus. Donor age, sex, ethnicity and CMV serostatus were compiled together with the repertoire data. Roughly five DR-DQ haplotypes were handled as single units for association and clustering because linkage in the cohort was strong. To predict cytomegalovirus infection status, the study combined high-throughput TCR immunosequencing, statistical association of individual TCRs with disease status, and machine learning. Of the 350 to 450 genotyped donors, 81% were placed in the genetic ancestry cluster associated with self-reported Caucasian donors. A later analysis re-analyzed previously published TCR beta repertoires from several hundred donors and added high-resolution HLA genotyping to study TCR occurrence patterns. The aim of the study was to test whether cataloging public T cell receptors could identify signatures of past pathogen exposure. Typing coverage varied by locus: roughly 620-640 donors for A, B, C, DRB1 and DQB1; around 560 for DQA1; over 600 for DPA1; approximately 470 for DPB1. Across some 400 genotyped donors of the cohort, an average of about 240,000 unique TCR beta nucleotide sequences per donor were sequenced, and roughly 18% of those sequences were non-productive. HLA typing included class I and class II loci at four-digit resolution. Roughly 300 gigabases of sequencing data and 75 million to 85 million unique TCR sequences made up an early release that covered 640 HLA-typed donors. Paper-wide results and their limitations: According to a later analysis, parvovirus B19, influenza, CMV and Epstein-Barr virus appeared linked to several top co-occurrence clusters. A group of highly shared sequence variants was considered likely to be a technical artifact of the sequencing pipeline. Strong co-occurrence of HLA alleles, especially DR and DQ, made assigning TCR associations to individual alleles difficult. Correlated functional status among segregating V segments might reflect linkage disequilibrium, but an unknown experimental factor could not be ruled out. A later genetic analysis associated a missense DCLRE1C variant with V-gene and J-gene trimming of TCR beta chains, and an independent cohort replicated the association. A further reported finding was that TCR beta sequences accurately predicted the HLA-A and HLA-B alleles for most subjects in the first cohort. For the cohort, immune exposure information was limited to CMV serostatus. Compared with equally common non-associated chains, HLA-associated TCR beta chains in a later analysis were more clonally expanded and had lower generation probabilities. Because HLA typing was missing for some donors at each locus, association tests included only the typed subset. Some IMGT-functional V segments, including TRBV6-2 and TRBV6-3, could not be distinguished by the 87-base-pair reads and were therefore excluded. In this cohort, only TCR beta chains were sequenced, and detectable features were limited by the absence of alpha or paired-chain data. The study gave a list of 150 to 200 TCR beta chains associated with cytomegalovirus. Cytomegalovirus status was reported to be diagnosed by the classifier with high specificity and sensitivity in both the original and validation cohorts. In a later analysis, the rate of TCR association differed among HLA loci, with DRB1 alleles having the most associated TCRs and HLA-C alleles having the fewest. Because counts were too low, about 15 rarely observed V segments, including chromosome 9 orphons, were left out of the earlier analysis of approximately 500 of the donors. Roughly uniform sequencing depth across donors was assumed in presence/absence analyses, although this assumption may not hold. Most TCR sequences were observed very rarely across donors, whereas some public TCRs were present in many individuals. According to a later genetic analysis, donors in an Asian-associated ancestry cluster had fewer N-insertions in productive TCRs than the approximately 610-donor mean. In an earlier analysis of around 600 of the donors, most TCR beta V segments were observed in productive rearrangements about 90% or about 30% of the time, broadly matching IMGT annotations. At a false discovery rate of 0.05, a later analysis linked 15,000 to 20,000 TCR beta sequences to specific HLA alleles. A few of the identified cytomegalovirus-associated TCR beta chains were confirmed in vitro to be specific for cytomegalovirus antigens. It was suggested by the authors that the approach could potentially be generalized to other disease states and immunological phenotypes. In a later analysis, most CMV-associated TCR beta chains were found to appear HLA-restricted, with HLA associations seemingly driven largely by CMV exposure.

Receptor amplification or capture employed the immunoSEQ multiplex PCR assay. For the multiplex PCR, a mixture combining 60 forward primers for TCR Vbeta segments and 13 reverse primers for TCR Jbeta segments was used. Amplification of the CDR3 region of rearranged TCR beta genes was performed with a multiplex PCR assay on genomic DNA. The Illumina HiSeq System was used to sequence the amplified TCR beta libraries as 87-base-pair reads. In the authors' own workflow: Across the 670 or so repertoires, a later analysis counted 80 million or so unique TCR beta chains, around 11 million of which were shared by at least two donors. Raw reads were error-corrected and collapsed into unique sequences with a nearest-neighbor algorithm that merged closely related sequences to remove PCR and sequencing errors. Alignment of CDR3 sequences to IMGT reference sequences was used to assign V, D and J gene segments. For a sequence to be retained, a match of at least six nucleotides was required to both a V gene segment and a J gene segment. A rearrangement counted as productive if the CDR3 had no stop codons and remained in frame with V and J, and every other rearrangement counted as non-productive. CDR3 was defined according to IMGT convention as the region running from the second conserved V-encoded cysteine to the conserved J-encoded phenylalanine. Sequences without an unambiguous match to a single V gene segment were excluded from the earlier analysis of a few hundred of the donors. In an earlier analysis of almost 600 of the donors, a V segment was called functional when productive rearrangements were above 56.7%, and segregating when the standard deviation between donors exceeded 5%. A statistical classification framework was built to diagnose cytomegalovirus status from the catalog of TCR beta chain sequences. In a later analysis, V and J genes were assigned by comparing TCR nucleotide sequences against IMGT/GENE-DB human TR gene sequences. Using the TCRdist pipeline, a later analysis assigned CDR3 sequences along with most-parsimonious VDJ recombination scenarios. In a later analysis, each TCR beta chain was defined by its CDR3 amino acid sequence together with its V-gene family, and reads lacking a unique V-gene family were excluded. To address suspected cross-contamination and a sequencing artifact, a later analysis removed roughly 640 highly shared, low-generation-probability nucleotide sequences. In a later analysis, a clonal expansion index for each public chain was calculated from normalized within-repertoire ranks of inferred template counts. In a later analysis, generation probabilities were computed using a VDJ recombination model fitted to out-of-frame rearrangements, and the results were checked against IGoR. In a later analysis, TCR-TCR, TCR-HLA and TCR-CMV co-occurrence was scored with hypergeometric tests, and a repertoire-size bias correction was applied to TCR pairs. In a later analysis, false discovery rates were estimated by permuting HLA or CMV assignments 20 times. In a later analysis, co-occurring TCRs were grouped using DBSCAN, with TCRdist sequence similarity added in when clustering inside HLA-allele-positive subsets. Co-occurrence clustering excluded repertoires with fewer than 30,000 or more than 120,000 public chains, plus five with anomalous nucleotide sharing. TCRdb carries this immuneACCESS record with in-frame sequences only. Its versions omit some clonotypes, under half of them owing to an unresolved V gene in the studies checked, with the rest unexplained. Clone size and the V and J calls come from that table; the DNA yielded D and trimming. The sample table holds roughly 170,000 clones, of which 77% were seen once. The top ten clones comprise 1.5% to 2% of the sample.

From the germline V gene, CDR1 is SGDLS and CDR2 is YYNGEE. The junction shows trimming of 2 bases on V and 0 bases on J, plus 9 bases between the germline ends. Its CDR3 holds 14 amino acids, cysteine through phenylalanine. The CDR3 DNA has 42 bases and is translated from base 1. Sequences were obtained from PBMCs. This chain is built from TRBV9 and TRBJ2-7; tentative D gene TRBD1, with 5 bases matching. The receptor was derived from a woman aged 25 to 39 in good health and CMV-seronegative. The CDR3 region has the sequence CASSVTGNSYEQYF. In nucleotide form, the sequence is TGTGCCAGCAGCGTTACAGGTAACTCCTACGAGCAGTACTTC.